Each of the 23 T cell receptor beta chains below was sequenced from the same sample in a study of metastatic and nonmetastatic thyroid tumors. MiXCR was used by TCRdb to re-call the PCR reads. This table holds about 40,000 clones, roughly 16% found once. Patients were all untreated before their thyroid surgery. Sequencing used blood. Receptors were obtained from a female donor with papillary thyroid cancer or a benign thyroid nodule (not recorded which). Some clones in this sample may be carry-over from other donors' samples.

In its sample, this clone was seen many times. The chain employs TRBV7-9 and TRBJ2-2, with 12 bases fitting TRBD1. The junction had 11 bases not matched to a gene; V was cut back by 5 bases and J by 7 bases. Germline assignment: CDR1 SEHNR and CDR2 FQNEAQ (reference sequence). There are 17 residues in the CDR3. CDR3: CASSPFWDRGHDGELFF. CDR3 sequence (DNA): TGTGCCAGCAGCCCATTCTGGGACAGGGGGCATGACGGGGAGCTGTTTTTT.

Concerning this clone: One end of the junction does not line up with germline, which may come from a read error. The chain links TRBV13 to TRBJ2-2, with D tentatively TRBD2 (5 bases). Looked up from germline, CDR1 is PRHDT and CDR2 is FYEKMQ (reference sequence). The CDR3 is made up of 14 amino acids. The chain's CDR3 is CASSLGVRTGELFF. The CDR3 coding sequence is TGTGCCAGCAGCTTAGGGGTGCGCACCGGGGAGCTCTTTTTT. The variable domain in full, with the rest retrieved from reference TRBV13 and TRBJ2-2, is AAGVIQSPRHLIKEKRETATLKCYPIPRHDTVYWYQQGPGQDPQFLISFYEKMQSDKGSIPDRFSAQQFSDYHSELNMSSLELGDSALYFCASSLGVRTGELFFGEGSRLTVL.

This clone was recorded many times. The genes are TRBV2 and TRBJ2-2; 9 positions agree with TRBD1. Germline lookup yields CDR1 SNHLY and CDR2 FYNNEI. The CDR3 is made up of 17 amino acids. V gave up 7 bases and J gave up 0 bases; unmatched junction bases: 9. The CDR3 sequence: CASTRHTGGSNTGELFF. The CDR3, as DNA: TGTGCCAGCACAAGGCATACAGGGGGCTCGAACACCGGGGAGCTGTTTTTT.

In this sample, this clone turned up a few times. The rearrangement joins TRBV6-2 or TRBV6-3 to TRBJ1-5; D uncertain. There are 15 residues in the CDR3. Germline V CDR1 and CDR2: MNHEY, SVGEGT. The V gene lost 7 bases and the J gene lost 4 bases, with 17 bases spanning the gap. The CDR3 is CASTEESYINQPQHF. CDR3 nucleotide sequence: TGTGCCAGCACCGAGGAATCTTATATTAATCAGCCCCAGCATTTT.

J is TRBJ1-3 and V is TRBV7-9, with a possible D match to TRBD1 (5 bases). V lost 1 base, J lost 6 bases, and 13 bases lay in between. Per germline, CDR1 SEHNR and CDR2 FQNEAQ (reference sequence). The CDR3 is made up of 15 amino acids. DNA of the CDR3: TGTGCCAGCAGCTTAGGAGAGGGGCTGGAAAACACCATATATTTT. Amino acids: CASSLGEGLENTIYF.

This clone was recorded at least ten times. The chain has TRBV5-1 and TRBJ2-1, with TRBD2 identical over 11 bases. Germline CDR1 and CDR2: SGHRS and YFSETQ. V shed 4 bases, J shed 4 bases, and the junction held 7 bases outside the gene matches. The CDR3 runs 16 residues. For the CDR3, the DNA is TGCGCCAGCAGCCCACCCGGGACTAGCGGTTACAATGAGCAGTTCTTC. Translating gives CASSPPGTSGYNEQFF.

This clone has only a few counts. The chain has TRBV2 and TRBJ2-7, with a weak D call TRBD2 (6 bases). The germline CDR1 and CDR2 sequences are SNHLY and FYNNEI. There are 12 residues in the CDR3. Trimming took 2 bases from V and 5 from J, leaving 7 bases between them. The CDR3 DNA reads TGTGCCAGCAGTGAATCGGGGGACGAGCAGTACTTC. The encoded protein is CASSESGDEQYF.

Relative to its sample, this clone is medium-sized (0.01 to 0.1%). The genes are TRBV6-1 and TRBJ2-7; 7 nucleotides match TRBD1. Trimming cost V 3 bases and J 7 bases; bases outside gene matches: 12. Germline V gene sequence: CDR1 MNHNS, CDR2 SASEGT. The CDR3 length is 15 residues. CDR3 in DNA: TGTGCCAGCAGTGAGGTGAGGGTGCAGGGGGAAGAGCAGTACTTC. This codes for CASSEVRVQGEEQYF.

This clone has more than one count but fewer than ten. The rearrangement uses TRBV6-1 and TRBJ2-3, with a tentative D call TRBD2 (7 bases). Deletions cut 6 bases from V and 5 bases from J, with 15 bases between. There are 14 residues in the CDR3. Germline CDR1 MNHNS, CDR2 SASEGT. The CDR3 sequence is CASRGGAGEDTQYF. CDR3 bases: TGTGCCAGCAGGGGGGGGGCCGGGGAAGATACGCAGTATTTT.

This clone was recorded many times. CDR3 sequence reads: CASSSWSGGDYGYTF. In DNA form, the CDR3 reads TGTGCCAGTAGTTCCTGGTCGGGAGGGGACTATGGCTACACCTTC. This chain uses TRBV19 with TRBJ1-2, with D possibly TRBD1 on 5 matching bases. Trimming took off 5 bases at V and 3 bases at J, with 16 bases between the two ends. Germline V CDR1 and CDR2: LNHDA, SQIVND (reference sequence). The CDR3 consists of 15 residues.

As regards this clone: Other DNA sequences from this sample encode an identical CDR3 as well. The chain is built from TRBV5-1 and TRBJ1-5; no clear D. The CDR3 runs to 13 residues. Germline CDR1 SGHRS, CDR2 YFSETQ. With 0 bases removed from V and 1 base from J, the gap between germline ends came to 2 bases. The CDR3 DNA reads TGCGCCAGCAGCTTGGAGAGCAATCAGCCCCAGCATTTT. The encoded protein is CASSLESNQPQHF.

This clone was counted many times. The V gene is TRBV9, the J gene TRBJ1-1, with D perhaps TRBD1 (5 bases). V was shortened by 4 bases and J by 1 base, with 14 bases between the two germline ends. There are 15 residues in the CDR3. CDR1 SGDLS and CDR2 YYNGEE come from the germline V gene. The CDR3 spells CASSPRGTQNTEAFF. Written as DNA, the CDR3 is TGTGCCAGCAGCCCTCGAGGGACTCAGAACACTGAAGCTTTCTTT.

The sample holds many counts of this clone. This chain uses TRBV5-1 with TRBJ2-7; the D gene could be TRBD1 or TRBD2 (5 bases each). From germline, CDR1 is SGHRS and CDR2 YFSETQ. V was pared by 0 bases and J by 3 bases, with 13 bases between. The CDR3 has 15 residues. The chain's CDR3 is CASSLGWDGLYEQYF. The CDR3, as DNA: TGCGCCAGCAGCTTGGGATGGGACGGCCTCTACGAGCAGTACTTC.

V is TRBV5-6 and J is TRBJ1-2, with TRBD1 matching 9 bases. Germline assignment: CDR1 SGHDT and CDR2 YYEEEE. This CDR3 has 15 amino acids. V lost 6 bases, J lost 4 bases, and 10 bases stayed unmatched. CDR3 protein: CASTPWDRAFYGYTF. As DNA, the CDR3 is TGTGCCAGCACCCCGTGGGACAGGGCGTTCTATGGCTACACCTTC. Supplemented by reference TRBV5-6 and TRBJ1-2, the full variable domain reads DAGVTQSPTHLIKTRGQQVTLRCSPKSGHDTVSWYQQALGQGPQFIFQYYEEEERQRGNFPDRFSGHQFPNYSSELNVNALLLGDSALYLCASTPWDRAFYGYTFGSGTRLTVV.

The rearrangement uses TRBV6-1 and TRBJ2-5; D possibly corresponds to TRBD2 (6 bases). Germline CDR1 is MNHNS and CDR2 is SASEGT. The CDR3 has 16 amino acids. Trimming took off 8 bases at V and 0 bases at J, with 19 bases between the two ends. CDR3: CASFPNRGSYQETQYF. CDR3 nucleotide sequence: TGTGCCAGCTTCCCAAATCGGGGGTCGTACCAAGAGACCCAGTACTTC.

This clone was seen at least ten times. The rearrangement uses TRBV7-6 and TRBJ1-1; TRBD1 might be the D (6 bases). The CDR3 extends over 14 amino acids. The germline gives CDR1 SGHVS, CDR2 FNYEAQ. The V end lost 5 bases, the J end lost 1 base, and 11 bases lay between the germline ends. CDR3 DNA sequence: TGTGCCAGCAGCAAACAGGGTAGGAACACTGAAGCTTTCTTT. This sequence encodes CASSKQGRNTEAFF.

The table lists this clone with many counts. The CDR3 nucleotides read TGTGCCAGCTTTCCCGGGGGGGCCACCTACAATGAGCAGTTCTTC. It codes for CASFPGGATYNEQFF. This chain uses TRBV11-2 with TRBJ2-1, with 8 bases that match TRBD2. The CDR3 covers 15 residues. Germline CDR1 reads SGHAT; CDR2 reads FQNNGV. V was pared by 8 bases and J by 2 bases, with 8 bases of the junction left unmatched.

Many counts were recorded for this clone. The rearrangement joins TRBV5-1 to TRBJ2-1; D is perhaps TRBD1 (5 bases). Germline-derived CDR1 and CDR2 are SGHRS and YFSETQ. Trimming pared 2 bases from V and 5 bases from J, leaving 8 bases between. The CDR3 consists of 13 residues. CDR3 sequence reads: CASSLWTNNEQFF. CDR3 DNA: TGCGCCAGCAGCTTATGGACAAACAATGAGCAGTTCTTC.

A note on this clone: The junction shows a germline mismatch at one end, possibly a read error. The CDR3 is CDSRGPRGPADYEQYF. CDR3 DNA sequence: TGTGACAGCAGGGGGCCCCGTGGCCCCGCGGACTACGAGCAGTACTTC. This chain connects TRBV2 to TRBJ2-7, with 8 nucleotides matching TRBD1. CDR3 length: 16 residues. The germline CDR1 and CDR2 sequences are SNHLY and FYNNEI.

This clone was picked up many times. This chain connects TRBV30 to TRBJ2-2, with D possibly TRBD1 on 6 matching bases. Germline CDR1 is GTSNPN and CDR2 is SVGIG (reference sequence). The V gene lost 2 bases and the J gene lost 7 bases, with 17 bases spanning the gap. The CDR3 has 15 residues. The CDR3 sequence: CAWSPSQGSLGELFF. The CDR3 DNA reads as TGTGCCTGGAGTCCGAGTCAGGGGAGTCTCGGGGAGCTGTTTTTT.

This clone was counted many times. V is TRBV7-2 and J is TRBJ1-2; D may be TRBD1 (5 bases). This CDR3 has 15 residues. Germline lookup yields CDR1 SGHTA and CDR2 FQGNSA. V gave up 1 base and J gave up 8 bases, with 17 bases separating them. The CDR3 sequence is CASSLVWQGGGGYTF. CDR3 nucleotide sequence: TGTGCCAGCAGCTTAGTGTGGCAGGGAGGAGGAGGCTACACCTTC.

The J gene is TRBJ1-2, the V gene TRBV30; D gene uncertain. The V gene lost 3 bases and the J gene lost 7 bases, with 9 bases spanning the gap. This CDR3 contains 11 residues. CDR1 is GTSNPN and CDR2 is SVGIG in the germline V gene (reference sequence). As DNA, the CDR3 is TGTGCCTGGAGCCGGGTGGGTGGCTACACCTTC. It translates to CAWSRVGGYTF. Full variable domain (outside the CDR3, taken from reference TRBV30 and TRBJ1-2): SQTIHQWPATLVQPVGSPLSLECTVEGTSNPNLYWYRQAAGRGLQLLFYSVGIGQISSEVPQNLSASRPQDRQFILSSKKLLLSDSGFYLCAWSRVGGYTFGSGTRLTVV.

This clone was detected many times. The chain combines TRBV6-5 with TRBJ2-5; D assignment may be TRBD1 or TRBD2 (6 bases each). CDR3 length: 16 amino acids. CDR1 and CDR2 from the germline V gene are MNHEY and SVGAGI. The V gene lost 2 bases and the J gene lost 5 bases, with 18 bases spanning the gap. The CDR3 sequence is CASSYVGGLDFETQYF. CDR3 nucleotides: TGTGCCAGCAGTTACGTTGGGGGGCTGGATTTTGAGACCCAGTACTTC.